Given below is one T cell receptor beta chain in context. Its antigen has not been determined. No base qualities exist here, and no much larger clone lies one base off it. This entry comes from a study of sequential checkpoint blockade in melanoma (dated by TCRdb to about 2019). Background on the whole study: Patients were assigned by 1:1 randomization to either first-line nivolumab followed by ipilimumab (arm A) or ipilimumab followed by nivolumab (arm B). Maintenance nivolumab came after each of the two trial sequences. Overall results and qualifications from the work: Larger, independent patient cohorts are needed to validate the response-prediction model that combines TCR metrics and mutation burden.

The junction carries 21 bases between V and J, which are trimmed by 4 bases and 8 bases respectively. The CDR3 measures 16 amino acids from cysteine to phenylalanine. Just the 48-base CDR3 DNA is kept, in frame starting at base 1. The germline V gene encodes CDR1 SGHVS and CDR2 FNYEAQ. The immunoSEQ Assay was used to immunosequence TCRbeta CDR3 regions from genomic DNA. Before high-throughput sequencing, genomic DNA was amplified using bias-controlled multiplex PCR. In the source study's methods: To quantify the absolute abundance of each unique TCRbeta CDR3 region, the sequences were collapsed and filtered. Clonality, defined as 1 minus Pielou's evenness, was calculated using only productive rearrangements. A previously published method was used to identify clones with significantly greater frequencies in on-treatment samples than in baseline samples. The clones in this table, taken by TCRdb from immuneACCESS, are in-frame only. Not every clone is retained; where verified, under half of the shortfall comes from an unresolved V gene, and the cause of the rest is unknown. V and J calls and clone size are copied from that table; D and trimming were computed from the DNA. The sample records about 8,000 clones, about 55% of which are singletons. The ten largest make up about 8.4% of the sample.

This sample's treatment or condition label indicates: randomized to nivolumab then ipilimumab (arm A) or the reverse (arm B). No trial patient had received prior DNA-damaging chemotherapy. Live CD3+CD8+ cells negative for CD19 and CD56 were sorted from thawed PBMCs on a FACS Aria II flow cytometer. Samples came from patients with melanoma in CheckMate 064, a randomized, open-label phase II trial of sequential checkpoint blockade. Peripheral blood mononuclear cells were collected by leukapheresis, purified using Ficoll-Paque, and frozen in human serum containing around 10% DMSO. Right after sorting, the blood CD3+CD8+ cells were verified to be >95% pure, and DNA extraction followed.

The sample was CD8+ T cells sorted from blood (inferred from file names), taken from a patient given nivolumab and ipilimumab in sequence. In this chain, TRBV7-6 is recombined with TRBJ1-3; 5 matching bases give a weak D call of TRBD1. This clonotype originated in a human donor with melanoma. CDR3 region: CASSSGRGLLGDTIYF. The DNA sequence is given as TGTGCCAGCAGCTCCGGGAGGGGTTTACTCGGGGACACCATATATTTT.